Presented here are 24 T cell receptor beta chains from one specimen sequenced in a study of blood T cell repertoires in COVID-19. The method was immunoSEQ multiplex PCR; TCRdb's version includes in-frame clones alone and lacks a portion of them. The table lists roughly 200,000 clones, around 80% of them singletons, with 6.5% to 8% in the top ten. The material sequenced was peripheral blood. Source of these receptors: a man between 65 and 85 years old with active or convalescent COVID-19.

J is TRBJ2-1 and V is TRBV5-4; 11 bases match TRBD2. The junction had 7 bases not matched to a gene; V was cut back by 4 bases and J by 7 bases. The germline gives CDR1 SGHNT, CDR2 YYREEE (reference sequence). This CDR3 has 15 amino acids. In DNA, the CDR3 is TGTGCCAGCAGCCAGACTAGCGGGATGGTGAATGAGCAGTTCTTC. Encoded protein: CASSQTSGMVNEQFF.

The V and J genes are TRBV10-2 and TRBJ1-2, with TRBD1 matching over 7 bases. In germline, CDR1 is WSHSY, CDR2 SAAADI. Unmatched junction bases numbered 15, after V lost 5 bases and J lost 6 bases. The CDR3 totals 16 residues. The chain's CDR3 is CASSNMGQRLRNGYTF. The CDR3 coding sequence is TGCGCCAGCAGTAACATGGGACAGAGGCTCCGAAATGGCTACACCTTC.

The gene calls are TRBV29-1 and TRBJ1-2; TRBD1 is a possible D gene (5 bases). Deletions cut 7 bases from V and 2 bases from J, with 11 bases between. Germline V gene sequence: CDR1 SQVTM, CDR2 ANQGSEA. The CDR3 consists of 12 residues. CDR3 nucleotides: TGCAGCGCCGTGGGGCCCAACTATGGCTACACCTTC. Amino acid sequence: CSAVGPNYGYTF.

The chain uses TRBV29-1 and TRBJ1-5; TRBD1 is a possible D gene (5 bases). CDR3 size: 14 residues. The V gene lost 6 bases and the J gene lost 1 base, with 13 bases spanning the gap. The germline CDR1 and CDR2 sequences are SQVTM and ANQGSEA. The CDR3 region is CSVRAQGSNQPQHF. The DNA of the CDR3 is TGCAGCGTCAGGGCTCAGGGCAGCAATCAGCCCCAGCATTTT.

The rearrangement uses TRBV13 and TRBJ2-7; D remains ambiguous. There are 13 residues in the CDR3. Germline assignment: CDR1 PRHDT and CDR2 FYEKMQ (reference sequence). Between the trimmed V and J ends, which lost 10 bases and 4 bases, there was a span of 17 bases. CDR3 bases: TGTGCCATCCCGCCTTGGGCTTTGTACGAGCAGTACTTC. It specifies CAIPPWALYEQYF.

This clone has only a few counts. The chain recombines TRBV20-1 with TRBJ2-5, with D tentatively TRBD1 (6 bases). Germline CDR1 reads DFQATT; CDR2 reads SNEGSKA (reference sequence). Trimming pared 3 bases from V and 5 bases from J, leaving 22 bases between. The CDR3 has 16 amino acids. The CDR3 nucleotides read TGCAGTGCTAGTAGTGAGGGACACCCTGTGATGGAGACCCAGTACTTC. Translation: CSASSEGHPVMETQYF.

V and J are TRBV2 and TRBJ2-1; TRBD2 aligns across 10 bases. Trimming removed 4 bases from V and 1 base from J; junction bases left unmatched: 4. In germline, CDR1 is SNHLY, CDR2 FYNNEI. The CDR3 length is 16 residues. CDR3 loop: CASSVRAGGSYNEQFF. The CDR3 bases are TGTGCCAGCAGTGTAAGAGCGGGAGGGTCCTACAATGAGCAGTTCTTC. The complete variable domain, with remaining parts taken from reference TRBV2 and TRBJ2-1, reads EPEVTQTPSHQVTQMGQEVILRCVPISNHLYFYWYRQILGQKVEFLVSFYNNEISEKSEIFDDQFSVERPDGSNFTLKIRSTKLEDSAMYFCASSVRAGGSYNEQFFGPGTRLTVL.

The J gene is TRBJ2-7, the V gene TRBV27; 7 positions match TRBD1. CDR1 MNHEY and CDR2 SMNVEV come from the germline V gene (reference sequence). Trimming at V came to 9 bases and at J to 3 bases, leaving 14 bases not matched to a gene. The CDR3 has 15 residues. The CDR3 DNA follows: TGTGCCAGGACCCCCTTGCCGGGACAGCACTACGAGCAGTACTTC. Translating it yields CARTPLPGQHYEQYF.

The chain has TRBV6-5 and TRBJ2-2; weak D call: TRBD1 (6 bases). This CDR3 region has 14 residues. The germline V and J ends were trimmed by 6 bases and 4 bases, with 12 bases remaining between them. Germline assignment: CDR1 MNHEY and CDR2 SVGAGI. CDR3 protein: CASRRQDPTGELFF. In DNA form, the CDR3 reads TGTGCCAGCAGACGACAGGACCCCACCGGGGAGCTGTTTTTT.

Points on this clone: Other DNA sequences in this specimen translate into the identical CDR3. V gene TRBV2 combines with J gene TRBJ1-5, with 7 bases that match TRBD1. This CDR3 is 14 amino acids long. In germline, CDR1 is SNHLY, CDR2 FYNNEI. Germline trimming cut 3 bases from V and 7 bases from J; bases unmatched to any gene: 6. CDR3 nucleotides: TGTGCCAGCAGTGAGGAGGCAGGGGGACAGCCCCAGCATTTT. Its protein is CASSEEAGGQPQHF.

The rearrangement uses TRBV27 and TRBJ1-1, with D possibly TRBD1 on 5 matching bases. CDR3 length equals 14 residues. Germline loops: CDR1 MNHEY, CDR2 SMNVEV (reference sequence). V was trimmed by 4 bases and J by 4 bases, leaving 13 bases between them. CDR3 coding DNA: TGTGCCAGCAGTTCCAGGGTGAGAGTCACTGAAGCTTTCTTT. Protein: CASSSRVRVTEAFF.

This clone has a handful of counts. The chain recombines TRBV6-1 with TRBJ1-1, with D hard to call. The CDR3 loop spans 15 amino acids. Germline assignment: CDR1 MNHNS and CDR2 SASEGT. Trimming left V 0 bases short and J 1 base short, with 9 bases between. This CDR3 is CASSEAAAGNTEAFF. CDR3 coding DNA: TGTGCCAGCAGTGAAGCAGCGGCAGGGAACACTGAAGCTTTCTTT.

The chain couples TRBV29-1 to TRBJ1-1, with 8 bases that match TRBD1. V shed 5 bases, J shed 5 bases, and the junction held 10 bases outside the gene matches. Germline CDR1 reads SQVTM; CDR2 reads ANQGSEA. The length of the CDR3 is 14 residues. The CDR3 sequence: CSVKGQVGGTEAFF. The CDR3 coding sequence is TGCAGCGTTAAGGGACAGGTGGGTGGAACTGAAGCTTTCTTT.

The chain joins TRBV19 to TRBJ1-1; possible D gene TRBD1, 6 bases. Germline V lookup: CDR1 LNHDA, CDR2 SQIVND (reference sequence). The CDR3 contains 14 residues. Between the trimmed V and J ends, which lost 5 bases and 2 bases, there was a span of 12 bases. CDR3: CASSPGQPNTEAFF. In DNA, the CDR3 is TGTGCCAGTAGTCCCGGACAGCCTAACACTGAAGCTTTCTTT.

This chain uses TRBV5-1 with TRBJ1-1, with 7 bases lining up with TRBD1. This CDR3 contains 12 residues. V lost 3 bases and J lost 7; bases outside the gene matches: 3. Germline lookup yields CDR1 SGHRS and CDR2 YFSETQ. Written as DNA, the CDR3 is TGCGCCAGCAGCTATAGGGACAGTGAAGCTTTCTTT. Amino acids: CASSYRDSEAFF.

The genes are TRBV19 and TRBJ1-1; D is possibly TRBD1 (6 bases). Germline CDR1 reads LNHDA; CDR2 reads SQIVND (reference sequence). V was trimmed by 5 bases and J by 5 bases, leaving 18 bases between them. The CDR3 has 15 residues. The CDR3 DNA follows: TGTGCCAGTAGTGCTGGGGCAGGGGTGTCTACTGAAGCTTTCTTT. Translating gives CASSAGAGVSTEAFF.

The CDR3 DNA is TGTGCCAGCAGTTTCGATAGCGGGGGCTACAATGAGCAGTTCTTC. Residues: CASSFDSGGYNEQFF. The genes are TRBV6-2 or TRBV6-3 and TRBJ2-1; 9 bases agree with TRBD2. The trim removed 4 bases at V and 3 bases at J, leaving 4 bases unmatched. The CDR3 covers 15 residues. Per germline, CDR1 MNHEY and CDR2 SVGEGT.

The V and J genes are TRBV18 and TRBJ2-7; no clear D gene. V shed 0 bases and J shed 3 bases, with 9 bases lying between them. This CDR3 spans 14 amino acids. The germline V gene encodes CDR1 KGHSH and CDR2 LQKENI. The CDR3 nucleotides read TGTGCCAGCTCACCACCTTTACCGAGCTACGAGCAGTACTTC. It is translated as CASSPPLPSYEQYF.

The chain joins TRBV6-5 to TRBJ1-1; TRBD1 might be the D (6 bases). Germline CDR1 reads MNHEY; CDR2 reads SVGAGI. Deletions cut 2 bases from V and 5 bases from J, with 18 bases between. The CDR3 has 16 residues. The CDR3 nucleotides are TGTGCCAGCAGTTACGTATCTCAGGGGCCGGGGACTGAAGCTTTCTTT. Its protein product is CASSYVSQGPGTEAFF.

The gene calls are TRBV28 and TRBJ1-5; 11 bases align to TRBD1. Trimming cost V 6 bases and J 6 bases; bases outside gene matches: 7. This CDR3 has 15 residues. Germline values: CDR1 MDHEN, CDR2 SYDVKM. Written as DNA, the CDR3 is TGTGCCAGCAGCCCCGGACAGGGGGCTAGTCAGCCCCAGCATTTT. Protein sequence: CASSPGQGASQPQHF. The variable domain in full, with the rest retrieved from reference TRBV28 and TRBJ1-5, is DVKVTQSSRYLVKRTGEKVFLECVQDMDHENMFWYRQDPGLGLRLIYFSYDVKMKEKGDIPEGYSVSREKKERFSLILESASTNQTSMYLCASSPGQGASQPQHFGDGTRLSIL.

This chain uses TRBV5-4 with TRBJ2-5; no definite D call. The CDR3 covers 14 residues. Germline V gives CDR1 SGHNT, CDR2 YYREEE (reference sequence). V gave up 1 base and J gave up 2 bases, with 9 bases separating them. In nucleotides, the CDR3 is TGTGCCAGCAGCTTGCGGTCAAATCAAGAGACCCAGTACTTC. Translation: CASSLRSNQETQYF.

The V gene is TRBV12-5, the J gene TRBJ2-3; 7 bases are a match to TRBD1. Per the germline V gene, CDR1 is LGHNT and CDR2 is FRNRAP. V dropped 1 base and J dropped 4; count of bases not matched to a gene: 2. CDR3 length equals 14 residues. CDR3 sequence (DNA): TGTGCTAGTGGTTTGGGACAGGGACCAGATACGCAGTATTTT. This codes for CASGLGQGPDTQYF.

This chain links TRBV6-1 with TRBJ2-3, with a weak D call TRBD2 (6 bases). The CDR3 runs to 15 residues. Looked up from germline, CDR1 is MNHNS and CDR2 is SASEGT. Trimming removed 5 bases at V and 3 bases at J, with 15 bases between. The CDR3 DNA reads TGTGCCAGCAGTCCTCGCGTCGGAGGGACAGATACGCAGTATTTT. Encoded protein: CASSPRVGGTDTQYF.

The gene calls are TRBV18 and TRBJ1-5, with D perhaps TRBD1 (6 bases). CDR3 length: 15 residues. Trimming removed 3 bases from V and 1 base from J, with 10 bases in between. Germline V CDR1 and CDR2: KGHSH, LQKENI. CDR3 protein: CASSPTGISNQPQHF. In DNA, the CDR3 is TGTGCCAGCTCACCTACAGGGATCAGCAATCAGCCCCAGCATTTT.